The source of this TCR beta chain is a study of blood T cell repertoires in COVID-19. Trimming cost V 4 bases and J 14 bases; bases outside gene matches: 13. Germline CDR1 is MDHEN and CDR2 is SYDVKM. This CDR3 is built from 14 residues. The data were produced by immunoSEQ multiplex PCR, yet TCRdb's version contains in-frame clones alone and is incomplete. The sample shows some 150,000 clones, approximately 88% of them seen only once. The sequence came from a man in his 70s with acute or convalescent COVID-19. The sequencing input was peripheral blood. The chain combines TRBV28 with TRBJ2-1, with 8 bases lining up with TRBD1. The CDR3 bases are TGTGCCAGCAGTTCCCCGGCATCGGACAGGGAAGAGTTCTTC. Its translation: CASSSPASDREEFF.